This T cell receptor (beta chain) is drawn from a study of shared clonotypes between healthy human individuals. As for this clone: Other nucleotide sequences in the sample specify the same CDR3.

Germline V gene lookup returns CDR1 SGHRS and CDR2 YFSETQ. The V end lost 0 bases, the J end lost 0 bases, and 4 bases lay between the germline ends. This CDR3 has 15 amino acids. The authors sequenced unsorted PBMC DNA on ten immunoSEQ deep assay plates. Profiling relied on immunoSEQ multiplex PCR, and the TCRdb table lists in-frame clones only, not all of them. This table holds 400,000 to 500,000 clones, around 80% found once. The TCR comes from a woman aged 40 to 49 in good health. Some clones in this sample may be carry-over from other donors' samples. The sample was PBMCs. The rearrangement uses TRBV5-1 and TRBJ2-6; D gene unclear. The CDR3 DNA reads TGCGCCAGCAGCTTGGGGGACTCTGGGGCCAACGTCCTGACTTTC. Translated: CASSLGDSGANVLTF.